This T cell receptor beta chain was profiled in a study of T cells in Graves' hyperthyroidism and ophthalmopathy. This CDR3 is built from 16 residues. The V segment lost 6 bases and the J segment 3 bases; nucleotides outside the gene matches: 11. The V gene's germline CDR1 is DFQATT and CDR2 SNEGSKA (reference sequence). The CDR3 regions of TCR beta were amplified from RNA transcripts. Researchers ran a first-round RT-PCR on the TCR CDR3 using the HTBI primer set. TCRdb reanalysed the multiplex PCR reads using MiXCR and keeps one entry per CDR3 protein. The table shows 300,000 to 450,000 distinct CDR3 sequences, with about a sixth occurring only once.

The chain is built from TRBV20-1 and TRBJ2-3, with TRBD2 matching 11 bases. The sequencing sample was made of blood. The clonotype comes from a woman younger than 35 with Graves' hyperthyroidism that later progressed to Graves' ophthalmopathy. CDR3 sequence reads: CSAVIARLAGTDTQYF. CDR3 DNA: TGCAGTGCCGTCATCGCCAGACTAGCGGGAACAGATACGCAGTATTTT.